This TCR beta chain was retrieved from a study of tumor-infiltrating lymphocytes in primary liver carcinoma. Starting material for RNA and DNA co-extraction consisted of about 17-30 mg of unsorted bulk tissue. V gave up 0 bases and J gave up 11 bases; unmatched junction bases: 12. The CDR3 totals 16 residues. CDR1 and CDR2 (germline): ENHRY, SYGVKD. With roughly 0.5 ug total RNA as template and a constant-region primer, TCR beta cDNA was made. Slightly modified ARM-PCR served as the procedure for the TCR beta libraries. These libraries came from three rounds of nested multiplex PCR. For approximately 10 cycles apiece, the opening two PCR rounds ran with TRBV1-TRBV30 forward primers and a C-beta reverse primer. Using its own MiXCR run on the multiplex PCR reads, TCRdb lists one record per CDR3 protein. The sample shows 85,000 to 100,000 distinct CDR3 sequences, just under 70% of them seen only once.

The source of this sequence is a man in his forties or fifties with primary liver carcinoma and hepatitis B virus infection. The sample was tumor-adjacent normal liver tissue. This chain links TRBV10-3 with TRBJ2-1, with 8 bases that match TRBD1. The CDR3 here is CAISESGDRLYIKQFF. In DNA, the CDR3 is TGTGCCATCAGTGAGTCGGGGGACAGGCTCTACATTAAGCAGTTCTTC.